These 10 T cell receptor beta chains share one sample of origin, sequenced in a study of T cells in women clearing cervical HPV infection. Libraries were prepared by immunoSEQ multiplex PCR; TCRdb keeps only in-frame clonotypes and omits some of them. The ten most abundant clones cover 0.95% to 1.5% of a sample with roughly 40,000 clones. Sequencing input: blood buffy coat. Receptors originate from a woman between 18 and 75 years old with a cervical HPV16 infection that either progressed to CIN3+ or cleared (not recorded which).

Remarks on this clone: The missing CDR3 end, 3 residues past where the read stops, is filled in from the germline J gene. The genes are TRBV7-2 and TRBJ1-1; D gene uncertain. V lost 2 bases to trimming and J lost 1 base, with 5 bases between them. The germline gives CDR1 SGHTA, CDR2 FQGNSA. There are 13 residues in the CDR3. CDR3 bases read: TGTGCCAGCAGCTTATCAGGGAACACTGAA. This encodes CASSLSGNTE. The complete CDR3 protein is CASSLSGNTEAFF.

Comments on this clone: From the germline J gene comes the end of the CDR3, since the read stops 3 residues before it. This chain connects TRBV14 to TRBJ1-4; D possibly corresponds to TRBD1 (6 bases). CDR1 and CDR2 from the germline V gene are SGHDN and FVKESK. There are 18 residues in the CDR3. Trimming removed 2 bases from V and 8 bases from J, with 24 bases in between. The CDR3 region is CASSQTPSRDKEREKLFF. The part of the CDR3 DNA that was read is TGTGCCAGCAGCCAAACCCCATCCCGGGACAAAGAAAGAGAAAAA.

CDR3 protein: CASSHRGVDTEAFF. The CDR3 bases that were read are TGTGCCAGCAGTCACAGGGGGGTGGACACTGAA. This chain uses TRBV6-4 with TRBJ1-1; TRBD1 aligns across 8 bases. The read ends 3 residues early relative to the CDR3; the germline J gene fills the gap. CDR3 size: 14 residues. Germline lookup yields CDR1 MRHNA and CDR2 SNTAGT. J gave up 3 bases and V 5 bases, and 5 bases lay outside the gene matches.

This CDR3 reads CASSHGLAGASYNEQFF. The sequenced CDR3 bases are TGCGCCAGCAGCCACGGACTAGCGGGGGCCTCCTACAATGAG. V and J are TRBV5-1 and TRBJ2-1, with 13 bases identical to TRBD2. The read stops 3 residues short of the end of the CDR3; the missing end is completed from the germline J gene. Per the germline V gene, CDR1 is SGHRS and CDR2 is YFSETQ. The trim removed 4 bases at V and 0 bases at J, leaving 4 bases unmatched. This CDR3 region has 17 residues.

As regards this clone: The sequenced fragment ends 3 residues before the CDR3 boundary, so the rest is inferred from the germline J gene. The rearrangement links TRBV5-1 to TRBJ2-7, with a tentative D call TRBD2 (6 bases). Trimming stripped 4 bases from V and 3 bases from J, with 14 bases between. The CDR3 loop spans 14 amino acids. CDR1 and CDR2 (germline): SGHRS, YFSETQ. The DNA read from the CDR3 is TGCGCCAGCAGCATGTCGGCGGGGAACTACGAG. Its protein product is CASSMSAGNYE. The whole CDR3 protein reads CASSMSAGNYEQYF. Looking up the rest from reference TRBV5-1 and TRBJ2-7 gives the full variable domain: KAGVTQTPRYLIKTRGQQVTLSCSPISGHRSVSWYQQTPGQGLQFLFEYFSETQRNKGNFPGRFSGRQFSNSRSEMNVSTLELGDSALYLCASSMSAGNYEQYFGPGTRLTVT.

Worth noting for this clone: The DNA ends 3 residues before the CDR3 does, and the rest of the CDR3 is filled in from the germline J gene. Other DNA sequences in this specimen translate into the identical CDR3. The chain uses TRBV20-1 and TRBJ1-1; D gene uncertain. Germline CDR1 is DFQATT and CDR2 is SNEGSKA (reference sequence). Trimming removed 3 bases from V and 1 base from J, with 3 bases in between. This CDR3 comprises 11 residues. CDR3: CSASRNTEAFF. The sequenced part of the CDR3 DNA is TGCAGTGCTAGTCGGAACACTGAA.

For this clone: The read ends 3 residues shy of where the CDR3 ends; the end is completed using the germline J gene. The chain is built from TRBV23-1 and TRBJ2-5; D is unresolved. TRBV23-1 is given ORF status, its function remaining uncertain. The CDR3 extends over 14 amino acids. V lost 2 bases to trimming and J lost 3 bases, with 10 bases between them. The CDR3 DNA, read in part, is TGCGCCAGCAGTCAAGCGCGAGAAAAAGAGACC. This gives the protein CASSQAREKET. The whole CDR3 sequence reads CASSQAREKETQYF.

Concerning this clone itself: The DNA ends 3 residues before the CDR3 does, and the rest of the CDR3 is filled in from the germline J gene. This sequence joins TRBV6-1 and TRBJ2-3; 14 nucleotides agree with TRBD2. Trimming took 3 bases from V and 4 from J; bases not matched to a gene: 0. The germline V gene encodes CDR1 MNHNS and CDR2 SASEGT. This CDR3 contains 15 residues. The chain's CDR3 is CASSETSGGADTQYF. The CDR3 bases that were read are TGTGCCAGCAGTGAGACTAGCGGGGGGGCAGATACG.

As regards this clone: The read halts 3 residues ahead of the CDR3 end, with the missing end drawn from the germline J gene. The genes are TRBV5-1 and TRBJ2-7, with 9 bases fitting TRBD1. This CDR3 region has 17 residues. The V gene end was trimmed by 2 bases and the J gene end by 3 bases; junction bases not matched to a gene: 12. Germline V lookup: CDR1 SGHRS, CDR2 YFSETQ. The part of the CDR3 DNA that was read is TGCGCCAGCAGCTTTTTAGGGAAGGACAGGGGAATCTACGAG. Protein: CASSFLGKDRGIYE. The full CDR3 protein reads CASSFLGKDRGIYEQYF.

This chain's CDR3 is CASSLRGRDGELFF. CDR3 DNA (partial): TGCGCCAGCAGCTTGAGGGGGCGCGACGGGGAG. V usage is TRBV5-1 and J usage is TRBJ2-2; 7 bases are a match to TRBD1. The observed sequence ends 3 residues before the CDR3 terminus, with the missing tail filled in from the germline J gene. Germline lookup yields CDR1 SGHRS and CDR2 YFSETQ. V gave up 1 base and J gave up 7 bases; unmatched junction bases: 4. The length of the CDR3 is 14 residues.